These T cell receptor beta chains were read from a single sample in a study of regulatory T cells in long-lasting Graves disease. A single record per CDR3 protein comes from TCRdb applying MiXCR to the multiplex PCR reads. The repertoire includes about 540,000 distinct CDR3 sequences, less than 15% of them detected once, and about 9.1% sits in the top ten. This sample was also put to use in a study of T cells in Graves' hyperthyroidism and ophthalmopathy.

This material consisted of peripheral blood mononuclear cells (PBMCs), taken at new diagnosis, from a patient treated with antithyroid drugs. The receptors were sampled from a man aged 25 to 45 with Graves disease. CDR3s include the opening cysteine and the closing phenylalanine or tryptophan. The D gene is left open where the match is weak. Rows give clone size only sometimes, using once, few, many, or a class for an expanded clone.

D gene	V gene	clone size	J gene	CDR3 DNA	CDR3 protein
NA	TRBV18	many	TRBJ2-3	TGTGCCAGCTCACCGGCCGAAGATACGCAGTATTTT	CASSPAEDTQYF
NA	TRBV12-5	many	TRBJ2-7	TGTGCTAGTGGCGGGCTAGGGTACGAGCAGTACTTC	CASGGLGYEQYF
TRBD2	TRBV29-1	NA	TRBJ2-1	TGCAGCGTTGAAGGGTTGTCTAGCGGGATCCTTAAGGGAACGAATGAGCAGTTCTTC	CSVEGLSSGILKGTNEQFF
NA	TRBV20-1	NA	TRBJ1-5	TGCAGTGCTAGGGGCGGGGGGCGCCAGCAGCCCCAGCATTTT	CSARGGGRQQPQHF
NA	TRBV11-2	many	TRBJ1-1	TGTGCCAGCAGCCGATACCCACAGGGATTCTCTGAAGCTTTCTTT	CASSRYPQGFSEAFF
NA	TRBV15	many	TRBJ2-3	TGTGCCACCAGCTTTGATCAGAGCACAGATACGCAGTATTTT	CATSFDQSTDTQYF
NA	TRBV7-8	many	TRBJ2-7	TGTGCCAGCAGCTTAGCGCAGGGGTCCCTCGAGCAGTACTTC	CASSLAQGSLEQYF
NA	TRBV20-1	NA	TRBJ2-5	TGCAGTGCCGTACGCGCGACGGATGGGACCCAGTACTTC	CSAVRATDGTQYF
TRBD2	TRBV27	few	TRBJ2-5	TGTGCCAGCAGCACCACCAGCGGGATCGGGGAGACCCAGTACTTC	CASSTTSGIGETQYF
TRBD1	TRBV6-5	many	TRBJ1-2	TGTGCCAGCAGTTACCCTCAGGGGGCCTCTGAATATGGCTACACCTTC	CASSYPQGASEYGYTF
TRBD2	TRBV20-1	many	TRBJ2-3	TGCAGTGCCCCTTTGAGACTAGCGGGTAACACAGATACGCAGTATTTT	CSAPLRLAGNTDTQYF
NA	TRBV2	many	TRBJ2-6	TGTGCCAGCAGTGGAGAGGCTGGGGCCAACGTCCTGACTTTC	CASSGEAGANVLTF
NA	TRBV19	NA	TRBJ2-2	TGTGCCAGTAGTATAATGACAGCTAGCACCGGGGAGCTGTTTTTT	CASSIMTASTGELFF
TRBD2	TRBV6-2/TRBV6-3	NA	TRBJ2-1	TGTGCCATCCAGACTAGCGGCAATGAGCAGTTCTTC	CAIQTSGNEQFF
NA	TRBV7-9	few	TRBJ1-1	TGTGCCAGCACCCAAGGAAGCCCTGAAGCTTTCTTT	CASTQGSPEAFF
NA	TRBV5-1	NA	TRBJ2-5	TGCGCCAGCAGCGGGGACGTAGTCATGACCCAGTACTTC	CASSGDVVMTQYF
NA	TRBV4-1	NA	TRBJ1-2	TGCGCCAGCAGCCAAGTTTCACAAGCAAGACATGGCTACACCTTC	CASSQVSQARHGYTF
TRBD1	TRBV30	many	TRBJ1-2	TGTGCCTGGAGTGACGAGGGTCGGGACAGCAAAAGCTACACCTTC	CAWSDEGRDSKSYTF
NA	TRBV28	many	TRBJ2-2	TGTGCCAGCACACACACGAACACCGGGGAGCTGTTTTTT	CASTHTNTGELFF
NA	TRBV18	few	TRBJ1-2	TGTGCCAGCTCACCGGACAGCCCTAATGGCTACACCTTC	CASSPDSPNGYTF
NA	TRBV27	once	TRBJ1-1	TGTGCCGGCAGTTTAAGTGGGGCAGTTGAAGCTTTCTTT	CAGSLSGAVEAFF
TRBD1	TRBV20-1	many	TRBJ2-1	TGCAGTGCTCCGGGACAGTACAATGAGCAGTTCTTC	CSAPGQYNEQFF